This is a list of T cell receptor beta chains from one sample in a study of T cells after yellow fever vaccination. TCRdb reanalysed the 5' RACE reads using MiXCR and keeps one entry per CDR3 protein. The table lists about 550,000 distinct CDR3 sequences, about a fifth of them singletons. Sample: PBMCs, taken 15 days after the yellow fever booster vaccination. The receptors were sampled from a man aged 30 to 39 who received the YFV17D yellow fever vaccine. Each CDR3 is given with its conserved first and last residue. The D gene is left open where the match is weak. Clone size is not always given. Where it is, it says once, few, many or a class for expanded clones.

v_gene	j_gene	d_gene	abundance	CDR3nt	CDR3aa
TRBV12-3/TRBV12-4	TRBJ2-5	TRBD1	many	TGTGCCAGCAGTCTCGGGACAGGGCGGCAAGAGACCCAGTACTTC	CASSLGTGRQETQYF
TRBV29-1	TRBJ2-7	TRBD2	.	TGCAGCGTTGGGACTAGCGGCAGCGAGCAGTACTTC	CSVGTSGSEQYF
TRBV2	TRBJ2-5	.	.	TGTGCCAGCAGTGACGTGGGGACCCAAGAGACCCAGTACTTC	CASSDVGTQETQYF
TRBV15	TRBJ2-1	TRBD2	.	TGTGCCACCAGCAGAGATGCGCGACTAGCCAATGAGCAGTTCTTC	CATSRDARLANEQFF
TRBV30	TRBJ2-3	.	few	TGTGCCTGGAGTGTACGGGGCACAGATACGCAGTATTTT	CAWSVRGTDTQYF
TRBV3-1	TRBJ1-5	.	.	TGTGCCAGCAGCCAAGAGTTGGCTGCACAGCCCCAGCATTTT	CASSQELAAQPQHF
TRBV9	TRBJ1-2	.	.	TGTGCCAGCAGCTTAGAAGGAGGGCCGAACTATGGCTACACCTTC	CASSLEGGPNYGYTF
TRBV10-2	TRBJ2-2	.	many	TGCGCCAGCAGTGAGGTTTGGGGGACCGGGGAGCTGTTTTTT	CASSEVWGTGELFF
TRBV29-1	TRBJ2-2	.	.	TGCAGCGTTCAGGAAGCTTCTGGGGAGCTGTTTTTT	CSVQEASGELFF
TRBV29-1	TRBJ2-3	.	many	TGCATATCAACGATTAGCACAGATACGCAGTATTTT	CISTISTDTQYF